This T cell receptor beta chain is from a study of OX40 agonist ivuxolimab in advanced cancers. The overall study: Participants, 82.7% male, averaged approximately 56 years of age, ranging from about 20 to 79.

Trimming stripped 2 bases from V and 8 bases from J, with 16 bases between. CDR1 MRHNA and CDR2 SNTAGT come from the germline V gene. The CDR3 runs 16 residues. Using immunoSEQ multiplex PCR, the repertoire was profiled, and TCRdb retains in-frame clones only, with some absent. The table includes about 48,000 clones, 79% detected once. The sequencing used CD4+ or CD8+ T cells sorted from blood, collected in a trial of the OX40 agonist ivuxolimab. The gene calls are TRBV6-4 and TRBJ1-6; TRBD1 is a possible D gene (5 bases). The receptor was isolated from an adult with an advanced solid tumor such as melanoma, head and neck, liver or kidney cancer. The CDR3 region has the DNA TGTGCCAGCAGTGACGGGGGGGTGCTGACCCATTCACCCCTCCACTTT. It encodes CASSDGGVLTHSPLHF.